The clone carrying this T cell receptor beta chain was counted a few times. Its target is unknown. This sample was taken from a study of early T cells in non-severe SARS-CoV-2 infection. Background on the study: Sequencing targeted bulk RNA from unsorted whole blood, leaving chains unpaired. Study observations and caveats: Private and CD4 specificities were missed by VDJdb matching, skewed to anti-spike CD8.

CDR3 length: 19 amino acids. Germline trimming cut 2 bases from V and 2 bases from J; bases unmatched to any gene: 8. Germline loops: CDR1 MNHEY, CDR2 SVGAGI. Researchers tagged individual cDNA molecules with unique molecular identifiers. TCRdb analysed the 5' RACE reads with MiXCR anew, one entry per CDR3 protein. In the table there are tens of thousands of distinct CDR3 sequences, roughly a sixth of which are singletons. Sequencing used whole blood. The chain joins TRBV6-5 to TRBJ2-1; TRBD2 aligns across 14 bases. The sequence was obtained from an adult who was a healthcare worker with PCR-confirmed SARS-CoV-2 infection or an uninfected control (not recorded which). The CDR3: CASSYRRTSGGLAYNEQFF. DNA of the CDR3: TGTGCCAGCAGTTACCGCCGGACTAGCGGGGGGTTGGCCTACAATGAGCAGTTCTTC.